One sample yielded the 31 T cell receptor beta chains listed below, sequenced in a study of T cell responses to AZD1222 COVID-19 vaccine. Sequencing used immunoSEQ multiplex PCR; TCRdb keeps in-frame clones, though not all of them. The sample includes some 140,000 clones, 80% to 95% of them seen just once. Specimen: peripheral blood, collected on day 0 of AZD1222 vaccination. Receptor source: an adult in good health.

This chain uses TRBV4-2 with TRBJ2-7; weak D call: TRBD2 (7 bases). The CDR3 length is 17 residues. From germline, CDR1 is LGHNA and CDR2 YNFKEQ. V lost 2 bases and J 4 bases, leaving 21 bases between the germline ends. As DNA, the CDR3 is TGTGCCAGCAGCCAACCTCTAGGGGGGGGAGGGCGTTACGAGCAGTACTTC. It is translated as CASSQPLGGGGRYEQYF.

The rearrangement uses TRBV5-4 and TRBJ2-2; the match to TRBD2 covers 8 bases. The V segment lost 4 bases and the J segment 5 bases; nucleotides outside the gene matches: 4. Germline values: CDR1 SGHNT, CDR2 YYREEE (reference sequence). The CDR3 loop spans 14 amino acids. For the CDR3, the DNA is TGTGCCAGCAGCCCGGGGGGGCCTACCGGGGAGCTGTTTTTT. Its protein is CASSPGGPTGELFF.

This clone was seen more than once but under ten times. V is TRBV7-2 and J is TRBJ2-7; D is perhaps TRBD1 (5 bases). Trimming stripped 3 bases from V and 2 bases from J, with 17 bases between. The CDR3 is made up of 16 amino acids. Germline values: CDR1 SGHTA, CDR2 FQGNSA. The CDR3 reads CASSFDRTTLTYEQYF. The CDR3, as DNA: TGTGCCAGCAGCTTCGACAGAACCACCCTTACCTACGAGCAGTACTTC.

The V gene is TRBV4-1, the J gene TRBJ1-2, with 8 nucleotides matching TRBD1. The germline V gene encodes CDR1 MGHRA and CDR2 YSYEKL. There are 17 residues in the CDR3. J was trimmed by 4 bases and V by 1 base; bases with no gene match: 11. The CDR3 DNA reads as TGCGCCAGCAGCCAAGGTCTCGGGCAGGGGGCCGGCTATGGCTACACCTTC. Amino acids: CASSQGLGQGAGYGYTF.

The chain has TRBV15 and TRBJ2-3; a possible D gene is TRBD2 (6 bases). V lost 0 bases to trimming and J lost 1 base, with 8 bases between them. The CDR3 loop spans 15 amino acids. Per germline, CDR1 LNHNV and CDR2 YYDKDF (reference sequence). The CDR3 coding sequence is TGTGCCACCAGCAGAGATAAGCGGGGCACAGATACGCAGTATTTT. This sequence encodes CATSRDKRGTDTQYF.

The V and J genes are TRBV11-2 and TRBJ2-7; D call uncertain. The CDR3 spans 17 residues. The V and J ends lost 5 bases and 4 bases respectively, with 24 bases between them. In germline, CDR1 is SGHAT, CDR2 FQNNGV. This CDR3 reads CASSHTPPAPARYEQYF. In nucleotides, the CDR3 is TGTGCCAGCAGCCATACTCCCCCTGCGCCTGCTCGATACGAGCAGTACTTC.

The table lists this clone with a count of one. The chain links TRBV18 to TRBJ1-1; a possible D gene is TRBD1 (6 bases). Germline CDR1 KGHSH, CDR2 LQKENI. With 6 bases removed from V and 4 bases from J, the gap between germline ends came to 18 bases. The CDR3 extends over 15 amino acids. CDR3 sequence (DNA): TGTGCCAGCTCCCCTTTACAGGGAGGTGGCACTGAAGCTTTCTTT. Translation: CASSPLQGGGTEAFF.

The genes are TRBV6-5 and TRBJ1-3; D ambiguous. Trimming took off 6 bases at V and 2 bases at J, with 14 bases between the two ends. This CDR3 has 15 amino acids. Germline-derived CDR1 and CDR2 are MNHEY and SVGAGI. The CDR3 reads CASSRLRGTGNTIYF. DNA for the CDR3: TGTGCCAGCAGCCGACTCAGAGGGACTGGAAACACCATATATTTT.

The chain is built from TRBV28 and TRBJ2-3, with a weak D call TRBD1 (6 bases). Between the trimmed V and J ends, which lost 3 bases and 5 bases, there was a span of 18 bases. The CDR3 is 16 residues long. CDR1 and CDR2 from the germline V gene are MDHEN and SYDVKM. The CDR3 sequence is CASSFGWGRSVDTQYF. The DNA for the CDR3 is TGTGCCAGCAGTTTTGGTTGGGGGCGCAGCGTAGATACGCAGTATTTT. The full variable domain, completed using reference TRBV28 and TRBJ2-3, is DVKVTQSSRYLVKRTGEKVFLECVQDMDHENMFWYRQDPGLGLRLIYFSYDVKMKEKGDIPEGYSVSREKKERFSLILESASTNQTSMYLCASSFGWGRSVDTQYFGPGTRLTVL.

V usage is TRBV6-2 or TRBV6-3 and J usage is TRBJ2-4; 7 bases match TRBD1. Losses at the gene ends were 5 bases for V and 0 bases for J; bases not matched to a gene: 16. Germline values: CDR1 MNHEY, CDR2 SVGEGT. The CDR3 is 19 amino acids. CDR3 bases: TGTGCCAGCAGTAAAGGGTACGAGGGGGCGCTTATAGCCAAAAACATTCAGTACTTC. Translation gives CASSKGYEGALIAKNIQYF.

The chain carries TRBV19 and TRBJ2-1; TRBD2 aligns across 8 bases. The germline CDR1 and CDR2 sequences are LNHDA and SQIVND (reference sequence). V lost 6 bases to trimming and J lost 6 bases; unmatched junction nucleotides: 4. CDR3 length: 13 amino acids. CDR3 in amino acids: CASRAGGSNEQFF. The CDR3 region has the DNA TGTGCCAGTAGGGCGGGAGGTAGCAATGAGCAGTTCTTC.

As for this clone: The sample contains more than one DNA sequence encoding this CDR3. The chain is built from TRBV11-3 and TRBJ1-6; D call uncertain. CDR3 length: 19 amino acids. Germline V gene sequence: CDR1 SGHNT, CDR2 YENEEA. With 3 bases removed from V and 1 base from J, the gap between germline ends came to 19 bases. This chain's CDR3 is CASSFGRYLSGSYNSPLHF. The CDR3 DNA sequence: TGTGCCAGCAGCTTTGGACGGTACTTATCCGGATCCTATAATTCACCCCTCCACTTT.

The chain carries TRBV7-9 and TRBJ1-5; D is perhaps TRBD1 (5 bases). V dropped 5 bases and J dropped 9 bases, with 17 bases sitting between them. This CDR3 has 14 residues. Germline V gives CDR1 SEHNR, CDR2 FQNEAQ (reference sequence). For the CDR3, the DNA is TGTGCCAGCAGCCCTGGGACCACCAGCCGGCCCCAGCATTTT. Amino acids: CASSPGTTSRPQHF.

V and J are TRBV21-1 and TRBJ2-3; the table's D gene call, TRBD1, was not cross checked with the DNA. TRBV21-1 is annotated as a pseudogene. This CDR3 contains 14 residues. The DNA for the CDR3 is TGTGCCAGCGGTTTGGCCAAACGCACAGATACGCAGTATTTT. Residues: CASGLAKRTDTQYF.

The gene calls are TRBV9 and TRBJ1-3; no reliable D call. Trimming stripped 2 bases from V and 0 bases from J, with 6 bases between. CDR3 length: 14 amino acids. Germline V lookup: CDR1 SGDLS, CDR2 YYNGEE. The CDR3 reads CASSVLSSGNTIYF. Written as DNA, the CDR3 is TGTGCCAGCAGCGTTCTAAGCTCTGGAAACACCATATATTTT.

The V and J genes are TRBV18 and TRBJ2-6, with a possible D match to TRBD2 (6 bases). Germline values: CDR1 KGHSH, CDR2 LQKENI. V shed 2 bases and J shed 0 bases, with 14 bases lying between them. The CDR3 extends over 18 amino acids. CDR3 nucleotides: TGTGCCAGCTCACCAATACAGCGGGTCCTCTCTGGGGCCAACGTCCTGACTTTC. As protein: CASSPIQRVLSGANVLTF.

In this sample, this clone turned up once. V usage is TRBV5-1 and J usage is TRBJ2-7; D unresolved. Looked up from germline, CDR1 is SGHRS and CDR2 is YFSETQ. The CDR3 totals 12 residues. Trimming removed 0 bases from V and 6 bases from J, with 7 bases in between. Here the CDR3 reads CASSLGPAEQYF. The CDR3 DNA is TGCGCCAGCAGCTTGGGCCCAGCCGAGCAGTACTTC.

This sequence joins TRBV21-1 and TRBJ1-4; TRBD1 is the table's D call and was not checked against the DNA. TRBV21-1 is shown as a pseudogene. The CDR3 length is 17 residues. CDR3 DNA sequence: TGTGCCAGCAGCACAGGGGACAGGGTATACCGTAATGAAAAACTGTTTTTT. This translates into CASSTGDRVYRNEKLFF.

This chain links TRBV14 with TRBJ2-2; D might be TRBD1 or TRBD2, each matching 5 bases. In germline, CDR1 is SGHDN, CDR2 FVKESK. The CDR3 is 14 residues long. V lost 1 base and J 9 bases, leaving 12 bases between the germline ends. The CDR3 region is CASSQGWGYRELFF. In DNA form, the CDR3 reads TGTGCCAGCAGCCAAGGGTGGGGGTATCGGGAGCTGTTTTTT.

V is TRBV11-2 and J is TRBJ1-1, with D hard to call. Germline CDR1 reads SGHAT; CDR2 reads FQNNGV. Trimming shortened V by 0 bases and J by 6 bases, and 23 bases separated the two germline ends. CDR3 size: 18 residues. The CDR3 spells CASSLDRVERAGMPEAFF. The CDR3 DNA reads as TGTGCCAGCAGCTTAGATCGGGTTGAGAGGGCGGGAATGCCTGAAGCTTTCTTT.

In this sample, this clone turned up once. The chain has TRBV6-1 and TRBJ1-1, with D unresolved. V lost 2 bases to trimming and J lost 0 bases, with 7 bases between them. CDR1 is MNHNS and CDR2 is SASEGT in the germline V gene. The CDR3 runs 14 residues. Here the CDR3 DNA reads TGTGCCAGCAGTGAACTGGGCCTGAACACTGAAGCTTTCTTT. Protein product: CASSELGLNTEAFF.

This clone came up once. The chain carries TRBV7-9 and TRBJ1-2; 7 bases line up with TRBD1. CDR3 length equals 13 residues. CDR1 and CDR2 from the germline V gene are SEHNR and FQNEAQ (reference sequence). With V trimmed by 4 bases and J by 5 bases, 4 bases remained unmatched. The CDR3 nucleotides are TGTGCCAGCAGCTGGGGACAGTCTTATGGCTACACCTTC. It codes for CASSWGQSYGYTF.

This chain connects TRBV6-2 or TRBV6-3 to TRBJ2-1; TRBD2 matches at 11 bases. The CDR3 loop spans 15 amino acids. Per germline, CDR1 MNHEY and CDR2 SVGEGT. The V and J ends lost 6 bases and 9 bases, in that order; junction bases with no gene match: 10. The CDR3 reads CASSHGTSGPVEQFF. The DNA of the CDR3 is TGTGCCAGCAGCCACGGGACTAGCGGCCCGGTTGAGCAGTTCTTC.

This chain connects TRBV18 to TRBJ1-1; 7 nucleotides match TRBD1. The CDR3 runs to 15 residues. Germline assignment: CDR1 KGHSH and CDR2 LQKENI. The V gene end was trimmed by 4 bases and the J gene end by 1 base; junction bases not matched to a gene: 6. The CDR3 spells CASSRGQTSNTEAFF. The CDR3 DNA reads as TGTGCCAGCTCACGGGGACAGACCTCGAACACTGAAGCTTTCTTT.

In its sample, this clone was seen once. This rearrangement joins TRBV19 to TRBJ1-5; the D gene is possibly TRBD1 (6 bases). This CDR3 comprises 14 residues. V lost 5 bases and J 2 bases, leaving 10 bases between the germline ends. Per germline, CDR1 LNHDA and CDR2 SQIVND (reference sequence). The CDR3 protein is CASSQDSRNQPQHF. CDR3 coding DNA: TGTGCCAGTAGTCAGGACAGCCGCAATCAGCCCCAGCATTTT. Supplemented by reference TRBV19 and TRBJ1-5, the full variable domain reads DGGITQSPKYLFRKEGQNVTLSCEQNLNHDAMYWYRQDPGQGLRLIYYSQIVNDFQKGDIAEGYSVSREKKESFPLTVTSAQKNPTAFYLCASSQDSRNQPQHFGDGTRLSIL.

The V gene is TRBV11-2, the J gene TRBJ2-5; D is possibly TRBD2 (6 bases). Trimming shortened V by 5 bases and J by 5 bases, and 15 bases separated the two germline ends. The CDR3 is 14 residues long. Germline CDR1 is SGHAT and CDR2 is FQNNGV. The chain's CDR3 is CASSASVSLETQYF. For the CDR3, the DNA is TGTGCCAGCAGCGCTAGCGTATCCCTTGAGACCCAGTACTTC.

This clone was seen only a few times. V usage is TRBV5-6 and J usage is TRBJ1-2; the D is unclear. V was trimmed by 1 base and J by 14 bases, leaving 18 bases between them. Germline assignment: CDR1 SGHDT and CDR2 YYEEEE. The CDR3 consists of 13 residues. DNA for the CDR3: TGTGCCAGCAGCTTGTTCCAGTATGCCCAGAAAACCTTC. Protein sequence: CASSLFQYAQKTF.

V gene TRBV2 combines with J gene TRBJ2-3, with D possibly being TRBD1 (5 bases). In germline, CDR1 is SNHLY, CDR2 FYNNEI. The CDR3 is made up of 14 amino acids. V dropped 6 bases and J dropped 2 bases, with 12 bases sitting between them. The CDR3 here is CASRVGQTTDTQYF. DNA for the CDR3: TGTGCCAGCAGGGTGGGGCAGACCACAGATACGCAGTATTTT.

The CDR3 loop is CASSQDRGAGVQETQYF. The CDR3 bases are TGCGCCAGCAGCCAAGATCGTGGGGCGGGGGTCCAAGAGACCCAGTACTTC. The gene calls are TRBV4-1 and TRBJ2-5; TRBD2 aligns across 7 bases. The V gene end was trimmed by 0 bases and the J gene end by 1 base; junction bases not matched to a gene: 8. CDR3 length equals 17 residues. Looked up from germline, CDR1 is MGHRA and CDR2 is YSYEKL.

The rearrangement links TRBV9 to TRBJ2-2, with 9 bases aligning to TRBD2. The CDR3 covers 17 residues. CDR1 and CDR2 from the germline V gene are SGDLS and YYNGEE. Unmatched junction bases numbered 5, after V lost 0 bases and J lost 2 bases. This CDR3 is CASSVGIAGVNTGELFF. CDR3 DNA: TGTGCCAGCAGCGTAGGAATAGCGGGGGTAAACACCGGGGAGCTGTTTTTT.

The DNA for the CDR3 is TGTGCCAGCAGTGAAAAGGGTGGGGGGGTCACCTACAATGAGCAGTTCTTC. It yields the protein CASSEKGGGVTYNEQFF. The chain uses TRBV6-1 and TRBJ2-1; 7 positions match TRBD2. Germline CDR1 and CDR2: MNHNS and SASEGT. The CDR3 contains 17 residues. V was pared by 2 bases and J by 2 bases, with 9 bases of the junction left unmatched.